This T cell receptor beta chain was captured by sequencing in a study of T cell changes during pregnancy in multiple sclerosis. Germline V gene sequence: CDR1 KGHSH, CDR2 LQKENI. Trimming stripped 0 bases from V and 2 bases from J, with 8 bases between. The CDR3 spans 14 residues. The table came from immunoSEQ multiplex PCR; TCRdb's copy has only in-frame clones and leaves some out. The sample has 85,000 to 130,000 clones, 85% to 95% seen once. This clone was counted once. The source material was peripheral blood, sampled in the second trimester of pregnancy. The clonotype was recovered from a female donor with multiple sclerosis, enrolled in a pregnancy study. The chain links TRBV18 to TRBJ2-7, with D possibly being TRBD1 (6 bases). The CDR3 DNA reads TGTGCCAGCTCACCACCTGGGACAACCTACGAGCAGTACTTC. It encodes CASSPPGTTYEQYF.